One sample yielded the 5 T cell receptor beta chains listed below, sequenced in a study of shared clonotypes between healthy human individuals. Libraries were prepared by immunoSEQ multiplex PCR; TCRdb keeps only in-frame clonotypes and omits some of them. The sample has over 95,000 clones; 68% are singletons. Sequenced material: memory CD8+ T cells sorted from blood. Subset reported: CD45RO+ cells pooled with CCR7-negative TemRA cells. Source of these receptors: a woman in her 30s in good health.

The gene calls are TRBV5-1 and TRBJ1-1; 9 nucleotides match TRBD1. Germline V gives CDR1 SGHRS, CDR2 YFSETQ. V shed 0 bases, J shed 2 bases, and the junction held 2 bases outside the gene matches. The CDR3 has 15 amino acids. Written as DNA, the CDR3 is TGCGCCAGCAGCTTGGTGACAGGGGGAAACACTGAAGCTTTCTTT. Translating it yields CASSLVTGGNTEAFF.

CDR3 in DNA: TGTGCCAGCAGCTGGGGGACAGCGGATAATGAAGCTTTCTTT. Protein sequence: CASSWGTADNEAFF. V and J are TRBV7-8 and TRBJ1-1, with 7 bases that match TRBD1. The CDR3 runs to 14 residues. Germline V gives CDR1 SGHVS, CDR2 FQNEAQ. V was pared by 4 bases and J by 7 bases, with 9 bases of the junction left unmatched.

In its sample, this clone was seen once. The genes are TRBV11-2 and TRBJ2-3; 12 bases align to TRBD2. Per germline, CDR1 SGHAT and CDR2 FQNNGV. The CDR3 spans 15 residues. The V segment lost 2 bases and the J segment 6 bases; nucleotides outside the gene matches: 3. CDR3 sequence (DNA): TGTGCCAGCAGCTTATCTAGCGGGAGGGCCGATACGCAGTATTTT. Protein: CASSLSSGRADTQYF.

This clone showed up just once. The chain joins TRBV6-5 to TRBJ2-6; unclear D gene. Germline loops: CDR1 MNHEY, CDR2 SVGAGI. The CDR3 consists of 14 residues. Trimming took 5 bases from V and 3 from J, leaving 8 bases between them. CDR3 sequence reads: CASSPTRGANVLTF. Written as DNA, the CDR3 is TGTGCCAGCAGTCCGACCCGTGGGGCCAACGTCCTGACTTTC.

The CDR3 nucleotides are TGTGCCAGCAAGGGGCTGGACTATGGCTACACCTTC. Encoded protein: CASKGLDYGYTF. The rearrangement uses TRBV2 and TRBJ1-2, with D possibly TRBD1 on 5 matching bases. This CDR3 comprises 12 residues. Germline CDR1 reads SNHLY; CDR2 reads FYNNEI. V lost 7 bases to trimming and J lost 3 bases, with 9 bases between them.